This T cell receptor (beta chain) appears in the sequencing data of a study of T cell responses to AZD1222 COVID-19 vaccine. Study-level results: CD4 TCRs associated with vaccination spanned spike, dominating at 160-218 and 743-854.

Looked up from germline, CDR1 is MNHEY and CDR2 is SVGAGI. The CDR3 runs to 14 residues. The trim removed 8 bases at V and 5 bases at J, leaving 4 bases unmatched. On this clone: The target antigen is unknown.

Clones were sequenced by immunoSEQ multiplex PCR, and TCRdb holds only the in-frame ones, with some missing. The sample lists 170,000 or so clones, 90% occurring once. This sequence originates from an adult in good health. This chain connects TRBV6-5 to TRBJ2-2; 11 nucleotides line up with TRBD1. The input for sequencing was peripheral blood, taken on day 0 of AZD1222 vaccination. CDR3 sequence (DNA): TGTGCCAGCCTGGACAGGGGGCGTACCGGGGAGCTGTTTTTT. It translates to CASLDRGRTGELFF.